These T cell receptor beta chains were read from a single sample in a study of blood T cell repertoires in COVID-19. Data came from immunoSEQ multiplex PCR; TCRdb stores just in-frame clones and leaves some out. The repertoire holds about 64,000 clones, 70% to 85% seen once, with roughly 9.8% in the top ten. The sequencing sample was made of peripheral blood. These receptors were collected from a human donor in a cohort sampled during active COVID-19. Each CDR3 is given with its conserved first and last residue. Each record gives: clone size, CDR3 length, D gene, J gene, V gene, CDR3 DNA, CDR3 protein. The D gene is left open where the match is weak. The size of a clone is reported for some rows only, either as once, few or many, or as a class for expanded clones.

>.|15|TRBD2|TRBJ2-7|TRBV6-5
TGTGCCACCAGCCTTCGGCTAGCGGGAGTATACGAGCAGTACTTC
CATSLRLAGVYEQYF
>.|13|.|TRBJ2-1|TRBV6-4
TGTGCCAGCAGTGCTGACAGGTACAATGAGCAGTTCTTC
CASSADRYNEQFF
>few|15|TRBD2|TRBJ2-7|TRBV5-1
TGCGCCAGCAGCTCCTTGGGGGGGAGCTTCCACGAGCAGTACTTC
CASSSLGGSFHEQYF
>.|14|TRBD2|TRBJ2-7|TRBV4-1
TGCGCCAGCAGCCAGAGGACTAGCGGCTACGAGCAGTACTTC
CASSQRTSGYEQYF
>.|17|TRBD2|TRBJ2-5|TRBV19
TGTGCCAGTAGTATAACCTTTAGCGGGAGGGATCAAGAGACCCAGTACTTC
CASSITFSGRDQETQYF
>.|13|.|TRBJ2-3|TRBV24-1
TGTGCCACCAGTTTACAATCTTCCGATACGCAGTATTTT
CATSLQSSDTQYF
>.|17|TRBD2|TRBJ2-5|TRBV6-2/TRBV6-3
TGTGCCAGCAGTTACTGGGAGACTAGCGGGGGACAAGAGACCCAGTACTTC
CASSYWETSGGQETQYF
>once|15|TRBD1|TRBJ1-4|TRBV7-8
TGTGCCAGCAGCTCCCTTGCAGGGGGCTATGAAAAACTGTTTTTT
CASSSLAGGYEKLFF
>once|17|TRBD2|TRBJ2-3|TRBV9
TGTGCCAGCAGCCCCCGGACTAGCGGGGCCCACGAGGATACGCAGTATTTT
CASSPRTSGAHEDTQYF
>.|17|TRBD2|TRBJ2-1|TRBV2
TGTGCCAGCAGTTGGCCGACTAGCGGGAACTCCTACAATGAGCAGTTCTTC
CASSWPTSGNSYNEQFF
>.|15|.|TRBJ2-5|TRBV6-1
TGTGCCAGCAGTGAATATCAGACAGACAAAGAGACCCAGTACTTC
CASSEYQTDKETQYF
>.|14|TRBD1|TRBJ1-2|TRBV6-2/TRBV6-3
TGTGCCAGCAGTTTCGACAGGGAAGGCTATGGCTACACCTTC
CASSFDREGYGYTF
>.|12|.|TRBJ1-2|TRBV7-2
TGTGCCAGCAGCCTTTATTCTAGCGGCTACACCTTC
CASSLYSSGYTF
>.|12|.|TRBJ2-7|TRBV19
TGTGCCAGTAGTCTCACAGGGTACGAGCAGTACTTC
CASSLTGYEQYF
>.|17|TRBD2|TRBJ2-6|TRBV30
TGTGCCTGGAGTGGCCTAGCGGGGCACTCTGGGGCCAACGTCCTGACTTTC
CAWSGLAGHSGANVLTF
>.|14|.|TRBJ2-5|TRBV5-8
TGTGCCAGCAGCTTCACACAGGGTTGGGAGACCCAGTACTTC
CASSFTQGWETQYF
>once|14|TRBD1|TRBJ2-7|TRBV19
TGTGCCAGTAGTATAGGACAGGGGGCCTACGAGCAGTACTTC
CASSIGQGAYEQYF
>.|15|.|TRBJ2-1|TRBV6-4
TGTGCCAGCAGTGACTCACCGGGAGTAGGTAATGAGCAGTTCTTC
CASSDSPGVGNEQFF
>.|14|.|TRBJ2-3|TRBV7-9
TGTGCCAGCAGCCCGACTATTGTCCCAGATACGCAGTATTTT
CASSPTIVPDTQYF
>.|13|.|TRBJ1-5|TRBV6-6
TGTGCCAGTACGACGGGAGGAAATCAGCCCCAGCATTTT
CASTTGGNQPQHF
>few|14|.|TRBJ1-1|TRBV29-1
TGCAGCGTTGCCTGGACACAAATGAACACTGAAGCTTTCTTT
CSVAWTQMNTEAFF
>.|12|.|TRBJ2-7|TRBV28
TGTGCCAGCAGCAGACAGACCTGGGGGCAGTACTTC
CASSRQTWGQYF
>few|15|TRBD2|TRBJ2-3|TRBV19
TGTGCCAGCCGCTCCGGGACTAGCGATGTTAATACGCAGTATTTT
CASRSGTSDVNTQYF
>.|12|.|TRBJ2-7|TRBV7-9
TGTGCCAGCAGCCCAGACACCTACGAGCAGTACTTC
CASSPDTYEQYF
>.|15|TRBD1|TRBJ1-2|TRBV6-6
TGTGCCAGCAGTAACCGGGACAGCCGGAACTATGGCTACACCTTC
CASSNRDSRNYGYTF
>.|16|TRBD2|TRBJ2-5|TRBV4-1
TGCGCCAGCAGCCAAGAACGAGCGGGAGGGCCGAAGACCCAGTACTTC
CASSQERAGGPKTQYF
>few|14|TRBD1|TRBJ2-5|TRBV6-4
TGTGCCAGCAGTGACGGACAGGGGGCAGAGACCCAGTACTTC
CASSDGQGAETQYF
>once|15|.|TRBJ2-5|TRBV6-5
TGTGCCAGCAGTTACTCGTCCGGGGGGCGAGAGACCCAGTACTTC
CASSYSSGGRETQYF
>.|13|TRBD2|TRBJ2-7|TRBV4-1
TGCGCCAGCGGGGCGGGGGACGTTTCGGAGCAGTACTTC
CASGAGDVSEQYF
>.|15|TRBD1|TRBJ2-3|TRBV18
TGTGCCACTCCCAGCATGACAGGGTCTATAGATACGCAGTATTTT
CATPSMTGSIDTQYF
>.|14|TRBD2|TRBJ2-5|TRBV24-1
TGTGCCACCAGTAGAGCGGGGACCCAAGAGACCCAGTACTTC
CATSRAGTQETQYF
>.|17|TRBD2|TRBJ2-3|TRBV4-1
TGCGCCAGCAGCCAAGATGGGGCGACTAGCGGCACAGATACGCAGTATTTT
CASSQDGATSGTDTQYF
>.|14|.|TRBJ2-1|TRBV18
TGTGCCAGCTCACCGGCACTAGCACCGGATGAGCAGTTCTTC
CASSPALAPDEQFF
>.|16|TRBD2|TRBJ2-3|TRBV9
TGTGCCAGCAGCGTCTGGACCGGGAGGGCGGGAGATACGCAGTATTTT
CASSVWTGRAGDTQYF
>medium-sized|15|TRBD2|TRBJ2-3|TRBV3-1/TRBV3-2
TGTGCCAGCAGCCAAGGTACTAGCGGCACAGATACGCAGTATTTT
CASSQGTSGTDTQYF
>.|15|TRBD1|TRBJ1-4|TRBV2
TGTGCCAGCACTAAGAGGACAGGAGGAAATGAAAAACTGTTTTTT
CASTKRTGGNEKLFF
>.|15|.|TRBJ1-4|TRBV23-1
TGCGCCAGCAGTCAATCAGACAGCACTAATGAAAAACTGTTTTTT
CASSQSDSTNEKLFF
>.|13|.|TRBJ1-1|TRBV6-1
TGTGCCAGCAGTGAATTAGCGGGACTTGAAGCTTTCTTT
CASSELAGLEAFF
>once|15|.|TRBJ2-2|TRBV27
TGTGCCAGCAGAAAGGACTGGGTTGGAACCGGGGAGCTGTTTTTT
CASRKDWVGTGELFF
>.|13|TRBD2|TRBJ2-7|TRBV7-2
TGTGCCAGCAGCCAGACTAGCGATTCCGAGCAGTACTTC
CASSQTSDSEQYF
>.|12|.|TRBJ2-1|TRBV11-2
TGTGCCAGCAGCTTAGCAGACAGAGAGCAGTTCTTC
CASSLADREQFF
>once|11|.|TRBJ2-1|TRBV7-9
TGTGCCAGCAGCCCTATAAATGAGCAGTTCTTC
CASSPINEQFF
>.|14|TRBD2|TRBJ2-1|TRBV12-5
TGTGCTAGTGGTTTGGGGTTTGGGGGGGGTGAGCAGTTCTTC
CASGLGFGGGEQFF
>.|11|TRBD1|TRBJ2-1|TRBV5-6
TGTGCCAGCAGCACTAGACAGGGGGTGTTCTTC
CASSTRQGVFF
>.|21|.|TRBJ1-1|TRBV24-1
TGTGCCACCAGTGATCCCAGCGGGGATAAGAAAATTAGGGCAGAGGGCACTGAAGCTTTCTTT
CATSDPSGDKKIRAEGTEAFF
>.|16|TRBD2|TRBJ2-7|TRBV5-1
TGCGCCAGCAGCTTGAGGCCAGCGGGAGGTCCCTCCGAGCAGTACTTC
CASSLRPAGGPSEQYF
>.|14|.|TRBJ2-7|TRBV11-2
TGTGCCAGCAGCTCCCGACAGACCTTCTACGAGCAGTACTTC
CASSSRQTFYEQYF
>.|12|.|TRBJ1-2|TRBV28
TGTGCCAGCCTAGGGGGGAGGGAAGGCTACACCTTC
CASLGGREGYTF
>.|13|.|TRBJ2-7|TRBV5-4
TGTGCCAGCAGGGTCTCTAGCTCCAACGAGCAGTACTTC
CASRVSSSNEQYF
>large|17|TRBD2|TRBJ2-3|TRBV28
TGTGCCAGCAGTTCCGTCGGACTAGCGGACGTCACAGATACGCAGTATTTT
CASSSVGLADVTDTQYF
>.|13|.|TRBJ2-5|TRBV5-4
TGTGCCAGCAGCTTGTCCAGCCAAGAGACCCAGTACTTC
CASSLSSQETQYF
>.|15|.|TRBJ2-1|TRBV5-1
TGCGCCAGCAGCTTGTTACAGACGGCGGGCCATGAGCAGTTCTTC
CASSLLQTAGHEQFF
>.|15|.|TRBJ2-3|TRBV14
TGTGCCAGCAGCCAAGCACAGGCAGTAACAGATACGCAGTATTTT
CASSQAQAVTDTQYF
>many|13|TRBD2|TRBJ2-3|TRBV25-1
TGTGCCAGCACAGCGGGAGTAGAGAATACGCAGTATTTT
CASTAGVENTQYF
>.|13|.|TRBJ2-5|TRBV30
TGTGCCTGGAGTGTACAAGGGAGAGAGACCCAGTACTTC
CAWSVQGRETQYF
>once|14|.|TRBJ2-3|TRBV27
TGTGCCAGCAGTTTCGCAGGGGCAACAGATACGCAGTATTTT
CASSFAGATDTQYF
>.|14|TRBD2|TRBJ2-5|TRBV27
TGTGCCAGCAGTTTAATAGCGGGAAGGGAGACCCAGTACTTC
CASSLIAGRETQYF
>.|13|.|TRBJ1-1|TRBV27
TGTGCCAGCAGACAGGGCCGGAACACTGAAGCTTTCTTT
CASRQGRNTEAFF
>.|15|TRBD1|TRBJ1-3|TRBV5-4
TGTGCCAGCAGTCGGGACAGGTATACTGGAAACACCATATATTTT
CASSRDRYTGNTIYF